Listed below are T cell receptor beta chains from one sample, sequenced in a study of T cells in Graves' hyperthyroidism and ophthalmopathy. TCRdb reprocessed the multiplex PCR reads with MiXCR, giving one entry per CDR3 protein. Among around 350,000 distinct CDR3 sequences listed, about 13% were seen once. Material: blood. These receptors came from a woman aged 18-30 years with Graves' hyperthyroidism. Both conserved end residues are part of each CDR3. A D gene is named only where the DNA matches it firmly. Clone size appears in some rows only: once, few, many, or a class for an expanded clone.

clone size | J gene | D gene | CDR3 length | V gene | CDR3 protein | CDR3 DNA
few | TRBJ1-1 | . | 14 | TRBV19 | CASRKQLRETEAFF | TGTGCCAGTAGGAAGCAGCTTCGGGAAACTGAAGCTTTCTTT
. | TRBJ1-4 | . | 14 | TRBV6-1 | CAISRGVLNEKLFF | TGTGCCATCTCACGGGGGGTTTTGAATGAAAAACTGTTTTTT
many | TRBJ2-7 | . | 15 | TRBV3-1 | CASSPLSGLPYEQYF | TGTGCCAGCAGCCCACTTAGCGGCTTACCGTACGAGCAGTACTTC
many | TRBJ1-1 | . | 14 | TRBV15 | CATSNPEWNTEAFF | TGTGCCACCAGCAACCCAGAGTGGAACACTGAAGCTTTCTTT
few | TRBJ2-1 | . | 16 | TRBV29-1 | CSVVGHYRSSYNEQFF | TGCAGCGTCGTAGGGCACTACAGGAGCTCCTACAATGAGCAGTTCTTC
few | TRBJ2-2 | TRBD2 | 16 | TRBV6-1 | CASSGTSGRSTGELFF | TGTGCCAGCTCCGGGACTAGCGGGAGGTCCACCGGGGAGCTGTTTTTT
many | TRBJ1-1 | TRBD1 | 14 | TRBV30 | CAWRTGGMRTEAFF | TGTGCCTGGAGGACAGGGGGCATGAGGACTGAAGCTTTCTTT
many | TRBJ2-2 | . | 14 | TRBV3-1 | CASSQDRVNGELFF | TGTGCCAGCAGCCAAGACAGGGTTAACGGGGAGCTGTTTTTT
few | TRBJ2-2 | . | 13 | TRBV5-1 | CASSYSNTGGLFF | TGCGCCAGCAGCTATTCTAACACCGGGGGGCTGTTTTTT
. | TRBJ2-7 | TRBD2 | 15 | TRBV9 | CASSVVASGIYEQYF | TGTGCCAGCAGCGTAGTGGCTAGCGGGATCTACGAGCAGTACTTC
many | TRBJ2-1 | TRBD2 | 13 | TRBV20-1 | CSTNPGTSYEQFF | TGCAGTACCAATCCCGGGACTAGCTATGAGCAGTTCTTC
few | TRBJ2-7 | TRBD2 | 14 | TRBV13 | CASSFFPGGNEQYF | TGTGCCAGCAGCTTTTTTCCGGGAGGCAACGAGCAGTACTTC
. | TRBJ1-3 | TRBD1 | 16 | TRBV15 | CATSRGKGATGNTIYF | TGTGCCACCAGCAGGGGAAAGGGGGCAACTGGAAACACCATATATTTT
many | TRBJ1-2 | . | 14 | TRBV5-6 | CASSLQGSIFGYTF | TGTGCCAGCAGCTTGCAGGGTAGTATTTTTGGCTACACCTTC
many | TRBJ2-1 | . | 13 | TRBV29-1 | CSVGTRSYNEQFF | TGCAGCGTGGGGACTCGCTCCTACAATGAGCAGTTCTTC
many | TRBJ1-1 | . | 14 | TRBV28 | CASTGLPPGTEAFF | TGTGCCAGCACGGGGCTACCACCGGGGACTGAAGCTTTCTTT
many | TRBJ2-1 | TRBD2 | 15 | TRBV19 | CASSIGAGVIHEQFF | TGTGCCAGTAGTATAGGGGCGGGAGTGATCCATGAGCAGTTCTTC
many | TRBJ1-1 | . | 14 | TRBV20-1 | CSARKARYDTEAFF | TGCAGTGCTAGAAAGGCAAGGTATGACACTGAAGCTTTCTTT
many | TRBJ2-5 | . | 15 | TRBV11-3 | CASSTRSGTQETQYF | TGTGCCAGCAGCACCCGATCCGGGACCCAAGAGACCCAGTACTTC
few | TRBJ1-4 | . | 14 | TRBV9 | CASTPSATNEKLFF | TGTGCCAGCACCCCTTCAGCAACTAATGAAAAACTGTTTTTT
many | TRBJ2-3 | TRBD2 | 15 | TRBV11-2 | CASSTRGGGADTQYF | TGTGCCAGCAGCACCCGGGGGGGAGGGGCAGATACGCAGTATTTT
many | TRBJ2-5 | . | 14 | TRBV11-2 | CASTPPAVQETQYF | TGTGCCAGCACCCCACCGGCGGTACAAGAGACCCAGTACTTC
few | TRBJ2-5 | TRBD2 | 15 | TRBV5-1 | CASSLLGRAAQTQYF | TGCGCCAGCAGCTTGCTCGGGAGGGCCGCACAGACCCAGTACTTC
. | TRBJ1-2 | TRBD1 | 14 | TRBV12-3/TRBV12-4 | CASSFSSGGGGYTF | TGTGCCAGCAGTTTTAGTTCAGGGGGCGGAGGCTACACCTTC
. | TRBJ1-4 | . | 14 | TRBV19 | CASSQTRESEKLFF | TGTGCCAGTAGTCAAACGCGGGAGAGTGAAAAACTGTTTTTT
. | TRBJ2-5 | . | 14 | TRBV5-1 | CASSLDAMGETQYF | TGCGCCAGCAGCTTGGATGCGATGGGGGAGACCCAGTACTTC
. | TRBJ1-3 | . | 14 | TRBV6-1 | CASRSSGTRNTIYF | TGTGCCAGCAGATCGTCAGGGACCAGAAACACCATATATTTT
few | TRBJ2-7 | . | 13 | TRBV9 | CASGGGGGYEQYF | TGTGCCAGCGGGGGCGGAGGCGGCTACGAGCAGTACTTC
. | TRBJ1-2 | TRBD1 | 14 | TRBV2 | CASSEGRGWDGYTF | TGTGCCAGCAGTGAAGGCAGGGGGTGGGATGGCTACACCTTC
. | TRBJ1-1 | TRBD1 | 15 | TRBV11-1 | CASSLEGDRVPEAFF | TGTGCCAGCAGCTTGGAGGGGGACAGGGTCCCTGAAGCTTTCTTT
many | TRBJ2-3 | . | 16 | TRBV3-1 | CASSQLYGESTDTQYF | TGTGCCAGCAGCCAGTTGTATGGCGAAAGCACAGATACGCAGTATTTT
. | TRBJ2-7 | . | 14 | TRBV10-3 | CAITPGTRGYEQYF | TGTGCCATCACCCCGGGGACTCGAGGCTACGAGCAGTACTTC
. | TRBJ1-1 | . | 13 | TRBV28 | CASTGAGETEASF | TGTGCCAGCACGGGCGCCGGAGAAACTGAAGCTTCCTTT
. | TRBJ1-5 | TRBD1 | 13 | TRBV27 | CASSSTGGQPQHF | TGTGCCAGCAGTTCTACAGGGGGTCAGCCCCAGCATTTT
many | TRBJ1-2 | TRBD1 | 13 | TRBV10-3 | CAISEGDREYYTF | TGTGCCATCAGTGAGGGGGACAGGGAGTACTACACCTTC
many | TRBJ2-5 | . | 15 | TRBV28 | CASSLDWARQETQYF | TGTGCCAGCAGTTTAGATTGGGCCAGACAAGAGACCCAGTACTTC
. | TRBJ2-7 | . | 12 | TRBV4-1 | CASSQEGDEQYF | TGCGCCAGCAGCCAAGAAGGAGACGAGCAGTACTTC
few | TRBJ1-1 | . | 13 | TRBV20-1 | CSAESSGDTEAFF | TGCAGTGCTGAGTCCTCGGGGGACACTGAAGCTTTCTTT
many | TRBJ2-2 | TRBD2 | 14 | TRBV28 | CASSFPAGTGELFF | TGTGCCAGCAGTTTTCCAGCGGGAACCGGGGAGCTGTTTTTT
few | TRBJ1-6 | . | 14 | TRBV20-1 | CSANGGTNRSPLHF | TGCAGTGCCAATGGGGGGACAAATCGATCACCCCTCCACTTT
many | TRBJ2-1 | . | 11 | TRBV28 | CASSPLSEQFF | TGTGCCAGCAGTCCTCTATCTGAGCAGTTCTTC